The rows below give T cell receptor beta chains drawn from one sample of a study of blood T cell repertoires in COVID-19. TCRdb's copy holds only in-frame clones and misses some; the assay was immunoSEQ multiplex PCR. The sample yields some 35,000 clones, 80% to 90% seen once. Material for sequencing was peripheral blood. These receptors originate from a man aged 60 to 75 with active COVID-19. The CDR3 runs from the conserved cysteine through the conserved F or W. Clone size is not always given. Where it is, it says once, few, many or a class for expanded clones.

TRBV5-1 - CASSTGVYGYTF
TRBV18 once CASSRGLQGDTEAFF
TRBV7-9 - CASSLGGVVQYF
TRBV28 once CASRPLARTDTQYF
TRBV6-5 - CASSYSFLGRPDTQYF
TRBV6-1 - CASSEGSAGQSYEQYF
TRBV28 - CASDMGNSPLHF
TRBV3-1/TRBV3-2 - CASSQTSQGEQFF
TRBV14 - CASGRTGALKGSYYEQYF
TRBV6-2/TRBV6-3 - CASSPHSGRAIGSTDTQYF
TRBV11-2 - CASSSGQGLQYEKLFF
TRBV5-4 - CASSSRFQETQYF
TRBV24-1 - CATSDFLGLAQETQYF
TRBV6-5 - CASRSPGLAFF
TRBV9 - CASSVEAGIATNEKLFF
TRBV4-2 few CASSQVRQSYNEQFF
TRBV3-1/TRBV3-2 - CASSPRLAGNTGELFF
TRBV1 - CTSRQAGSGEQSSYNEQFF
TRBV2 - CASSASGRQQETQYF
TRBV2 - CASSAGLADNEQFF
TRBV4-2 - CASSQLGAGAYNEQFF
TRBV9 - CASSVVQGVNNEQFF
TRBV19 - CASSISTGGGNEQFF
TRBV18 - CATSDYNEQFF
TRBV6-6 - CASSKGGGSGYTF
TRBV28 - CASRQVNTDTQYF
TRBV19 - CASSSTSGSSYNEQFF
TRBV3-1/TRBV3-2 - CASSQDWRGYNEQFF
TRBV7-9 - CASSLVRFQETQYF
TRBV3-1/TRBV3-2 - CASSPWTQYQETQYF
TRBV7-9 once CASSASRDRGYHEQFF
TRBV28 - CASFSFRGLEQFF
TRBV30 - CAWSVASGSSYEQYF
TRBV29-1 - CSVGSPTTISYNEQFF
TRBV18 - CASSLPDSGNIEQFF
TRBV14 - CASSHPGTSGISATQYF
TRBV5-1 - CASSGGQGKGTDTQYF
TRBV18 - CASSLFYRDRGSYEQYF
TRBV7-6 - CASSPTPGRLAEAFF
TRBV29-1 - CSVEYGGLGGGANVLTF
TRBV4-2 once CASSQVRGGTKGIQETQYF
TRBV21-1 few CASIPKGQVSLGEKLFF
TRBV28 - CASSHSRYSNQPQHF
TRBV18 - CASSPQASGRGNEQFF
TRBV6-6 - CASSSTSGSSYEQYF
TRBV29-1 - CSVEGARGPPNYGYTF
TRBV6-2/TRBV6-3 - CASSYSGQGSLQPQHF